This T cell receptor beta chain was retrieved from a study of T cell repertoires and HLA-DP antigens. V shed 4 bases and J 3 bases; nucleotides not matched to a gene: 4. The length of the CDR3 is 15 residues. CDR1 is LGHNA, CDR2 YSLEER, per germline. With respect to this clone: Its antigen remains unknown.

Findings and limits, study-wide: Sorted CD137+ clonality was around 0.41 for both alloantigens, versus about 0.043 pre-culture.

Sequencing used immunoSEQ multiplex PCR; TCRdb keeps in-frame clones, though not all of them. The sample lists about 110,000 clones, over 90% occurring once. The sample was CD4+ T cells from PBMCs. This clonotype was sampled from a woman younger than 35 in good health and CMV-seronegative. This sequence joins TRBV4-3 and TRBJ2-3; 10 positions agree with TRBD2. For the CDR3, the DNA is TGCGCCAGCAGCCGAGCGGGGGGGCCGACAGATACGCAGTATTTT. It specifies CASSRAGGPTDTQYF.